The clone carrying this T cell receptor beta chain was seen at least ten times. What was amplified from RNA transcripts were TCR beta CDR3 regions. During a first-round RT-PCR of the TCR CDR3, the HTBI primer set was used. TCRdb re-analysed the multiplex PCR reads in MiXCR, keeping a single row per CDR3 protein. The table includes almost 600,000 distinct CDR3 sequences, 46% detected once. The sample originates from a study of T cells in Graves' hyperthyroidism and ophthalmopathy. Not enrolled were patients with uncontrolled infection, other autoimmune disease, pregnancy or lactation. This sequence originates from a woman aged 18-30 years with Graves' hyperthyroidism. Material for sequencing was peripheral blood or thyroid tissue (not recorded which).

The chain's CDR3 is CASREVGRQETQYF. As DNA, the CDR3 is TGTGCCAGCAGGGAGGTCGGACGACAAGAGACCCAGTACTTC. The chain joins TRBV12-3 or TRBV12-4 to TRBJ2-5; D may be TRBD2 (5 bases). V lost 6 bases and J lost 2, with 13 bases in between. The CDR3 loop spans 14 amino acids.